This T cell receptor (beta chain) comes out of a study of beta chain features in type 1 diabetes. This CDR3 is 12 amino acids long. Trimming pared 4 bases from V and 4 bases from J, leaving 9 bases between. Germline assignment: CDR1 SGHDT and CDR2 YYEEEE. Sorting with CD45RO/CCR7/CD25/CD127/CD95/CD27 yielded naive, central memory, regulatory and stem-like memory CD4+ cells. Investigators reverse transcribed all isolated RNA, so they sequenced expressed TCRB transcripts. The protocol was immunoSEQ multiplex PCR, while the TCRdb copy is restricted to in-frame clones and leaves out a portion. The sample records about 320,000 clones, 12% to 15% being singletons.

The source material was central memory CD4+ T cells from blood. The rearrangement uses TRBV5-6 and TRBJ2-7; D is possibly TRBD1 (5 bases). This clonotype was sampled from a man aged 25-45 years in good health. The CDR3 nucleotides read TGTGCCAGCAGCCTCCCAGGGTACGAGCAGTACTTC. Translating it yields CASSLPGYEQYF.